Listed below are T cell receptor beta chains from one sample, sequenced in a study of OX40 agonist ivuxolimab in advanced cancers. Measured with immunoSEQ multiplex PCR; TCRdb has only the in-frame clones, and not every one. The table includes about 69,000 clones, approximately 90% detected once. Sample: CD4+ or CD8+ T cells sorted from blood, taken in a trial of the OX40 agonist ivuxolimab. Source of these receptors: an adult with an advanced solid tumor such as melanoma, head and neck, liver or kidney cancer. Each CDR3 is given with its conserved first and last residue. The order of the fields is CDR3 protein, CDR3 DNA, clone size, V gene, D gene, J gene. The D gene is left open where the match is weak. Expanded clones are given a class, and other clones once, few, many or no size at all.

CDR3aa: CASSWGLAGVWNEQFF
CDR3nt: TGTGCCAGCAGCTGGGGACTAGCGGGAGTGTGGAATGAGCAGTTCTTC
abundance: -
v_gene: TRBV7-8
d_gene: TRBD2
j_gene: TRBJ2-1

CDR3aa: CASSSTGTGSTDTQYF
CDR3nt: TGCGCCAGCAGCTCAACCGGGACAGGGAGTACAGATACGCAGTATTTT
abundance: -
v_gene: TRBV5-1
d_gene: TRBD1
j_gene: TRBJ2-3

CDR3aa: CASSIQGGANYGYTF
CDR3nt: TGTGCCAGCAGCATACAGGGGGGCGCTAACTATGGCTACACCTTC
abundance: once
v_gene: TRBV28
d_gene: TRBD1
j_gene: TRBJ1-2

CDR3aa: CASSLPLRDEQFF
CDR3nt: TGTGCCAGCAGCTTACCTCTGCGAGATGAGCAGTTCTTC
abundance: -
v_gene: TRBV7-3
d_gene: -
j_gene: TRBJ2-1

CDR3aa: CASTSGTASYEQYF
CDR3nt: TGTGCCAGCACCTCCGGGACGGCCTCCTACGAGCAGTACTTC
abundance: -
v_gene: TRBV6-5
d_gene: -
j_gene: TRBJ2-7

CDR3aa: CASSESRAGGPLNEQFF
CDR3nt: TGCGCCAGCAGTGAGTCGCGAGCGGGAGGGCCCTTGAATGAGCAGTTCTTC
abundance: -
v_gene: TRBV10-2
d_gene: TRBD2
j_gene: TRBJ2-1

CDR3aa: CASSLSGLAGASDTQYF
CDR3nt: TGTGCCAGCAGTTTGTCAGGACTAGCGGGAGCTTCAGATACGCAGTATTTT
abundance: -
v_gene: TRBV27
d_gene: TRBD2
j_gene: TRBJ2-3

CDR3aa: CASSPASDRQGNEQYF
CDR3nt: TGTGCCAGCTCACCCGCCTCGGATAGACAGGGAAACGAGCAGTACTTC
abundance: -
v_gene: TRBV18
d_gene: TRBD1
j_gene: TRBJ2-7

CDR3aa: CASSEARTTTNEKLFF
CDR3nt: TGCGCCAGCAGTGAGGCCAGGACTACAACTAATGAAAAACTGTTTTTT
abundance: -
v_gene: TRBV10-2
d_gene: -
j_gene: TRBJ1-4

CDR3aa: CASGRNLGNQPQHF
CDR3nt: TGTGCCAGCGGAAGAAATCTTGGGAATCAGCCCCAGCATTTT
abundance: once
v_gene: TRBV6-5
d_gene: -
j_gene: TRBJ1-5

CDR3aa: CASSLYGGGNEKLFF
CDR3nt: TGTGCCAGCAGCTTATATGGCGGAGGGAACGAAAAACTGTTTTTT
abundance: -
v_gene: TRBV7-2
d_gene: -
j_gene: TRBJ1-4

CDR3aa: CASSTPSGRYEQFF
CDR3nt: TGTGCCAGTAGTACCCCCAGCGGGAGGTATGAGCAGTTCTTC
abundance: -
v_gene: TRBV19
d_gene: TRBD2
j_gene: TRBJ2-1